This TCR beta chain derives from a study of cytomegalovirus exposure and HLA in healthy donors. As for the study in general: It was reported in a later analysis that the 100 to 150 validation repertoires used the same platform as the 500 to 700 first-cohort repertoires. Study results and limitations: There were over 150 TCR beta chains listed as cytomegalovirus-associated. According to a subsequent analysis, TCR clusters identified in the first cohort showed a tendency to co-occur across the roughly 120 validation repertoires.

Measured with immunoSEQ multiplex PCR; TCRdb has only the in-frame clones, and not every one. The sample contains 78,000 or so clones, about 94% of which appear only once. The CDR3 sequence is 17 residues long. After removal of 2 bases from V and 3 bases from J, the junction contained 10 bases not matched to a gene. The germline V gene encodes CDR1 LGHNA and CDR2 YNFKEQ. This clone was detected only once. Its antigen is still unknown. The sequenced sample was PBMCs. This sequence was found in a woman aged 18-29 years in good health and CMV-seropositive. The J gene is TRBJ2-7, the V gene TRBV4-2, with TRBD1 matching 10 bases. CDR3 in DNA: TGTGCCAGCAGCCAATTCCCGGGACAGGGGCTGGGCTACGAGCAGTACTTC. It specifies CASSQFPGQGLGYEQYF.